Presented here are 25 T cell receptor beta chains from one specimen sequenced in a study of blood T cell repertoires in COVID-19. Profiled with immunoSEQ multiplex PCR; TCRdb holds only in-frame clones, not every one. The table records roughly 460,000 clones, 70% to 90% of them present only once. Sequences were obtained from peripheral blood. The receptors originated from a man between 18 and 29 years old with COVID-19, enrolled during active disease.

The CDR3 is CASSPNSLAPTDTQYF. Here the CDR3 DNA reads TGTGCCAGCAGTCCTAACTCACTAGCGCCCACAGATACGCAGTATTTT. This chain joins TRBV2 and TRBJ2-3; 7 nucleotides line up with TRBD2. CDR1 is SNHLY and CDR2 is FYNNEI in the germline V gene. This CDR3 has 16 residues. V trimming: 5 bases; J trimming: 2 bases; junction bases outside the gene matches: 10.

This clone came up once. CDR3 protein: CATYERPNTEAFF. Written as DNA, the CDR3 is TGTGCCACCTACGAGAGGCCAAACACTGAAGCTTTCTTT. J is TRBJ1-1 and V is TRBV27; D ambiguous. Trimming shortened V by 10 bases and J by 2 bases, and 14 bases separated the two germline ends. The CDR3 sequence is 13 residues long. Germline CDR1 reads MNHEY; CDR2 reads SMNVEV (reference sequence).

This chain uses TRBV28 with TRBJ1-4, with 9 positions matching TRBD1. The CDR3 is 16 residues long. Germline V CDR1 and CDR2: MDHEN, SYDVKM. The ends lost 0 bases at V and 4 bases at J; junction bases unmatched: 3. The CDR3 sequence is CASSLWTGGNNEKLFF. The CDR3 nucleotides are TGTGCCAGCAGTTTATGGACAGGGGGTAATAATGAAAAACTGTTTTTT.

The CDR3 is CASSVDAGGGELFF. Written as DNA, the CDR3 is TGTGCCAGCAGCGTAGATGCGGGAGGCGGGGAGCTGTTTTTT. This chain links TRBV9 with TRBJ2-2, with TRBD2 matching 8 bases. CDR3 size: 14 residues. Germline V gives CDR1 SGDLS, CDR2 YYNGEE. V lost 0 bases and J lost 7; bases outside the gene matches: 2.

The V gene is TRBV6-1, the J gene TRBJ2-3, with D maybe TRBD1 (5 bases). V lost 2 bases to trimming and J lost 1 base, with 16 bases between them. This CDR3 comprises 17 residues. Germline values: CDR1 MNHNS, CDR2 SASEGT. CDR3 in amino acids: CASSERIGAGGTDTQYF. In DNA form, the CDR3 reads TGTGCCAGCAGTGAAAGGATTGGGGCAGGTGGCACAGATACGCAGTATTTT.

About this clone itself: Other DNA sequences within the sample encode an identical CDR3. The chain is built from TRBV5-1 and TRBJ2-3, with 9 bases that match TRBD2. CDR1 is SGHRS, CDR2 YFSETQ, per germline. The CDR3 totals 15 residues. Germline trimming cut 4 bases from V and 0 bases from J; bases unmatched to any gene: 3. DNA of the CDR3: TGCGCCAGCAGCGTGACTAGCGGTAGCACAGATACGCAGTATTTT. Translation: CASSVTSGSTDTQYF. Looking up the rest from reference TRBV5-1 and TRBJ2-3 gives the full variable domain: KAGVTQTPRYLIKTRGQQVTLSCSPISGHRSVSWYQQTPGQGLQFLFEYFSETQRNKGNFPGRFSGRQFSNSRSEMNVSTLELGDSALYLCASSVTSGSTDTQYFGPGTRLTVL.

The chain is built from TRBV2 and TRBJ1-1; D gene uncertain. Trimming cost V 0 bases and J 7 bases, with 9 bases left between them. Germline lookup yields CDR1 SNHLY and CDR2 FYNNEI. This CDR3 is built from 13 residues. This chain's CDR3 is CASSEAFLVEAFF. DNA for the CDR3: TGTGCCAGCAGTGAAGCGTTTTTAGTTGAAGCTTTCTTT.

This clone was observed once. Here the CDR3 DNA reads TGTGCCACCAGTGAGCCCCGGGGGACAGGGATCGATGAGCAGTTCTTC. Translating it yields CATSEPRGTGIDEQFF. This chain joins TRBV24-1 and TRBJ2-1, with 9 bases lining up with TRBD1. CDR1 KGHDR and CDR2 SFDVKD come from the germline V gene. This CDR3 region has 16 residues. V lost 4 bases to trimming and J lost 8 bases; unmatched junction nucleotides: 11.

This chain uses TRBV7-9 with TRBJ1-4; D remains unclear. Germline-derived CDR1 and CDR2 are SEHNR and FQNEAQ (reference sequence). There are 14 residues in the CDR3. Trimming removed 5 bases at V and 0 bases at J, with 7 bases between. CDR3 sequence: CASSPVSTNEKLFF. The CDR3 nucleotides are TGTGCCAGCAGCCCTGTATCAACTAATGAAAAACTGTTTTTT.

This chain uses TRBV5-4 with TRBJ2-3; D is uncertain. V was pared by 2 bases and J by 4 bases, with 14 bases between. Per germline, CDR1 SGHNT and CDR2 YYREEE (reference sequence). The CDR3 is 15 amino acids. This chain's CDR3 is CASSFISTSPDTQYF. DNA of the CDR3: TGTGCCAGCAGCTTTATATCGACATCCCCAGATACGCAGTATTTT.

The rearrangement links TRBV6-5 to TRBJ2-5, with 8 bases matching TRBD2. V lost 2 bases, J lost 5 bases, and 4 bases stayed unmatched. The germline CDR1 and CDR2 sequences are MNHEY and SVGAGI. CDR3 length: 14 residues. In DNA form, the CDR3 reads TGTGCCAGCAGTTACCCGGGGGGGCCCGAGACCCAGTACTTC. This translates into CASSYPGGPETQYF.

The chain carries TRBV6-1 and TRBJ2-1; tentatively, D is TRBD2 (5 bases). This CDR3 is 15 amino acids long. Germline CDR1 and CDR2: MNHNS and SASEGT. Deletions cut 3 bases from V and 4 bases from J, with 13 bases between. The CDR3 here is CASSDGIQPYNEQFF. The CDR3 coding sequence is TGTGCCAGCAGTGACGGGATCCAACCTTACAATGAGCAGTTCTTC.

The gene calls are TRBV6-5 and TRBJ2-3, with 9 bases aligning to TRBD1. CDR1 and CDR2 (germline): MNHEY, SVGAGI. This CDR3 region has 15 residues. V gave up 4 bases and J gave up 5 bases; unmatched junction bases: 7. The CDR3 loop reads CASSSGQGHVDTQYF. The CDR3 DNA is TGTGCCAGCAGTTCCGGACAGGGGCACGTAGATACGCAGTATTTT.

The V and J genes are TRBV9 and TRBJ1-1; 9 nucleotides line up with TRBD1. The J segment lost 5 bases and the V segment lost 0 bases, leaving 5 bases of the junction unmatched. Germline V gene sequence: CDR1 SGDLS, CDR2 YYNGEE. The CDR3 length is 15 residues. CDR3 residues: CASSVDRGRGTEAFF. As DNA, the CDR3 is TGTGCCAGCAGCGTAGACAGGGGGCGCGGGACTGAAGCTTTCTTT. Full variable domain (outside the CDR3, taken from reference TRBV9 and TRBJ1-1): DSGVTQTPKHLITATGQRVTLRCSPRSGDLSVYWYQQSLDQGLQFLIQYYNGEERAKGNILERFSAQQFPDLHSELNLSSLELGDSALYFCASSVDRGRGTEAFFGQGTRLTVV.

CDR3 in DNA: TGTGCCAGCAGCACCTCGGGAGGTTTATTGGAGCAGTACTTC. Amino acids: CASSTSGGLLEQYF. The chain recombines TRBV7-9 with TRBJ2-7, with 7 positions matching TRBD2. With 5 bases clipped from V and 7 bases from J, the junction kept 11 bases outside the gene matches. CDR3 size: 14 residues. CDR1 is SEHNR and CDR2 is FQNEAQ in the germline V gene (reference sequence).

The rearrangement joins TRBV7-8 to TRBJ1-4; unclear D gene. The germline gives CDR1 SGHVS, CDR2 FQNEAQ. CDR3 size: 17 residues. The ends were cut back, 0 bases at V and 4 bases at J, with 15 bases in the middle. In nucleotides, the CDR3 is TGTGCCAGCAGCTTAGCGCGAACACAGCTCCTTAATGAAAAACTGTTTTTT. Its protein product is CASSLARTQLLNEKLFF.

This chain joins TRBV3-1 (or the pseudogene TRBV3-2) and TRBJ1-1; D gene unclear. This CDR3 contains 15 residues. V gave up 0 bases and J gave up 3 bases, with 11 bases separating them. Germline-derived CDR1 and CDR2 are LGHDT and YNNKEL (reference sequence). CDR3 amino acids: CASSQDIQPYTEAFF. The CDR3, as DNA: TGTGCCAGCAGCCAAGATATACAGCCCTACACTGAAGCTTTCTTT.

This clone has just a few counts. J is TRBJ2-7 and V is TRBV5-8, with 9 bases aligning to TRBD1. V gave up 4 bases and J gave up 2 bases; unmatched junction bases: 7. This CDR3 spans 15 amino acids. The germline CDR1 and CDR2 sequences are SGHTS and YDEGEE. CDR3 sequence (DNA): TGTGCCAGCAGCCCCGGACAGGGGCGAACCTACGAGCAGTACTTC. Amino acids: CASSPGQGRTYEQYF.

V usage is TRBV11-3 and J usage is TRBJ2-1, with 7 bases fitting TRBD2. The CDR3 runs 14 residues. The V segment lost 4 bases and the J segment 8 bases; nucleotides outside the gene matches: 8. The germline gives CDR1 SGHNT, CDR2 YENEEA. DNA for the CDR3: TGTGCCAGCAGCTGGGGAGGGGTTTGGTATGAGCAGTTCTTC. Encoded protein: CASSWGGVWYEQFF.

V usage is TRBV18 and J usage is TRBJ1-2; D unclear. This CDR3 is built from 13 residues. Trimming took 3 bases from V and 3 from J, leaving 8 bases between them. Germline V gene lookup returns CDR1 KGHSH and CDR2 LQKENI. For the CDR3, the DNA is TGTGCCAGCTCACCCGGGGAGCACTATGGCTACACCTTC. Its translation: CASSPGEHYGYTF.

The CDR3 is CATSDSGDEQFF. Here the CDR3 DNA reads TGTGCCACCAGTGATTCGGGAGATGAGCAGTTCTTC. The chain combines TRBV24-1 with TRBJ2-1; D possibly corresponds to TRBD2 (6 bases). V was trimmed by 2 bases and J by 8 bases, leaving 6 bases between them. Germline CDR1 reads KGHDR; CDR2 reads SFDVKD. CDR3 length equals 12 residues.

The chain has TRBV9 and TRBJ2-3, with TRBD2 matching 14 bases. The V segment lost 3 bases and the J segment 4 bases; nucleotides outside the gene matches: 4. The CDR3 is made up of 16 amino acids. CDR1 and CDR2 from the germline V gene are SGDLS and YYNGEE. This chain's CDR3 is CASSGLAGGEADTQYF. As DNA, the CDR3 is TGTGCCAGCAGCGGACTAGCGGGAGGGGAGGCAGATACGCAGTATTTT.

The genes are TRBV3-1 (or the pseudogene TRBV3-2) and TRBJ2-3; the D is unclear. CDR3 length: 12 residues. CDR1 is LGHDT, CDR2 YNNKEL, per germline (reference sequence). The ends were cut back, 8 bases at V and 0 bases at J, with 6 bases in the middle. The CDR3 nucleotides are TGTGCCAGCCTCTCTAGCACAGATACGCAGTATTTT. Translation gives CASLSSTDTQYF.

This clone has more than one count but fewer than ten. This chain joins TRBV13 and TRBJ1-1; 10 bases fit TRBD1. V dropped 6 bases and J dropped 1; count of bases not matched to a gene: 11. Looked up from germline, CDR1 is PRHDT and CDR2 is FYEKMQ (reference sequence). The CDR3 sequence is 17 residues long. DNA for the CDR3: TGTGCCAGCAGGGGTTACCGGGACAGGGGAGGGAACACTGAAGCTTTCTTT. Its protein is CASRGYRDRGGNTEAFF.

The chain combines TRBV28 with TRBJ1-2, with a tentative D call TRBD1 (6 bases). This CDR3 contains 14 residues. Looked up from germline, CDR1 is MDHEN and CDR2 is SYDVKM. The V end lost 2 bases, the J end lost 5 bases, and 12 bases lay between the germline ends. The CDR3 protein is CASSLEGGTYGYTF. CDR3 nucleotides: TGTGCCAGCAGTTTAGAGGGGGGGACGTATGGCTACACCTTC.